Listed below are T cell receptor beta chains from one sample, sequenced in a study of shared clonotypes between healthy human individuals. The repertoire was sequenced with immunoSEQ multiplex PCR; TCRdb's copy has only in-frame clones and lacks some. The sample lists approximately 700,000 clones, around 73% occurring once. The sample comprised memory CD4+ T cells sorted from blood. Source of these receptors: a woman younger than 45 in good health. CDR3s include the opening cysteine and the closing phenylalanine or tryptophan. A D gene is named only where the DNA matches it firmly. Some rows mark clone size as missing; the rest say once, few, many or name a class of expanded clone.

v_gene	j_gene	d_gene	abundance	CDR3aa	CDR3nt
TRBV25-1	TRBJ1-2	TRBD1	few	CASSMGQGDYGYTF	TGTGCCAGCAGTATGGGACAGGGTGACTATGGCTACACCTTC
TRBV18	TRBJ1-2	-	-	CASSPLGASGYTF	TGTGCCAGCTCACCACTGGGGGCATCGGGCTACACCTTC
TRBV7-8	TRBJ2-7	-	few	CASSPRGGSTTYEQYF	TGTGCCAGCAGCCCCAGAGGGGGATCGACCACCTACGAGCAGTACTTC
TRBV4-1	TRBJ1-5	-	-	CASSQLHGLVDQPQHF	TGCGCCAGCAGCCAACTACACGGACTGGTGGATCAGCCCCAGCATTTT
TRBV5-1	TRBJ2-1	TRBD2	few	CASSWTSGLNNEQFF	TGCGCCAGCAGCTGGACTAGCGGGTTGAACAATGAGCAGTTCTTC
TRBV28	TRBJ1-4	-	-	CASIGGLDEKLFF	TGTGCCAGCATAGGTGGTCTCGACGAAAAACTGTTTTTT
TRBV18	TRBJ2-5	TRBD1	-	CASSYGTGQVYF	TGTGCCAGCTCCTACGGGACAGGGCAGGTCTACTTC
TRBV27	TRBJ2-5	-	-	CASSLDRRQGQTQYF	TGTGCCAGCAGTTTAGATAGGAGGCAGGGACAGACCCAGTACTTC
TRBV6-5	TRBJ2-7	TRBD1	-	CASSRPGQLYEQYF	TGTGCCAGCAGTCGACCGGGACAGCTATACGAGCAGTACTTC
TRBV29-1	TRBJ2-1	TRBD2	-	CSVATSGSLWEQFF	TGCAGCGTCGCGACTAGCGGGAGTCTATGGGAGCAGTTCTTC
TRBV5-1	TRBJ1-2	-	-	CASSTGTPYGYTF	TGCGCCAGCAGCACCGGGACACCTTATGGCTACACCTTC
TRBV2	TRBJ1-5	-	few	CASNPQLAGTNQPQHF	TGTGCCAGCAATCCCCAATTGGCCGGGACCAATCAGCCCCAGCATTTT
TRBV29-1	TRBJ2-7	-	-	CSVERTGPHEQYF	TGCAGCGTTGAGCGGACGGGACCCCACGAGCAGTACTTC
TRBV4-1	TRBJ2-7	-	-	CASSQDFTGIAYEQYF	TGCGCCAGCAGCCAAGATTTCACAGGGATTGCGTACGAGCAGTACTTC
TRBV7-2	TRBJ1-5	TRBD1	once	CASSFGQGLNQPQHF	TGTGCCAGCAGCTTCGGACAGGGGCTGAATCAGCCCCAGCATTTT
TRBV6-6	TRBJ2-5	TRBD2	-	CASSLAGGETQYF	TGTGCCAGCAGCTTAGCGGGAGGAGAGACCCAGTACTTC
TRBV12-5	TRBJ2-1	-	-	CASGLGIYNEQFF	TGTGCTAGTGGTCTTGGGATCTACAATGAGCAGTTCTTC
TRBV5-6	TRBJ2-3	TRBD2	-	CASSLARGASGSTDTQYF	TGTGCCAGCAGCTTGGCCCGGGGTGCTAGCGGCAGCACAGATACGCAGTATTTT
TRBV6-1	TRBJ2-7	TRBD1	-	CASSEVRDRSYEQYF	TGTGCCAGCAGTGAAGTCCGGGACAGGTCCTACGAGCAGTACTTC
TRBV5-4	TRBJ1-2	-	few	CASSLDGGYGYTF	TGTGCCAGCAGCTTGGATGGTGGCTATGGCTACACCTTC
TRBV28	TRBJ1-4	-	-	CASSLTGSGRVNEKLFF	TGTGCCAGCAGTTTGACAGGTTCGGGCAGAGTGAATGAAAAACTGTTTTTT
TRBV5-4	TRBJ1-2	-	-	CASSSSGVDYGYTF	TGTGCCAGCAGCTCCTCAGGGGTGGACTATGGCTACACCTTC
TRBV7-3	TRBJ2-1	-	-	CASSPNRDNEQFF	TGTGCCAGCAGCCCCAACAGGGACAATGAGCAGTTCTTC
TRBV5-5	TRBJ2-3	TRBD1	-	CASSLLQGGGQYF	TGTGCCAGCAGCCTCTTACAGGGGGGCGGGCAGTATTTT
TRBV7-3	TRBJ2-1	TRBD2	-	CASSLIPGGNEQFF	TGTGCCAGCAGCTTAATTCCGGGAGGCAATGAGCAGTTCTTC
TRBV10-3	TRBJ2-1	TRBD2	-	CAISEGSGRAGEQFF	TGTGCCATCAGTGAGGGTAGCGGGAGGGCCGGTGAGCAGTTCTTC
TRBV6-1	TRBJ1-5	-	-	CASSKRGSYERAQHF	TGTGCCAGCAGTAAGCGGGGTTCCTATGAACGGGCCCAGCATTTT
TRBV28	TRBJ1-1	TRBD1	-	CASSSADRRNTEAFF	TGTGCCAGCAGTTCCGCGGACAGGAGGAACACTGAAGCTTTCTTT
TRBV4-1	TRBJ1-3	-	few	CASSSRGRSGTGNTIYF	TGCGCCAGCAGCTCTCGAGGGCGATCTGGGACTGGAAACACCATATATTTT